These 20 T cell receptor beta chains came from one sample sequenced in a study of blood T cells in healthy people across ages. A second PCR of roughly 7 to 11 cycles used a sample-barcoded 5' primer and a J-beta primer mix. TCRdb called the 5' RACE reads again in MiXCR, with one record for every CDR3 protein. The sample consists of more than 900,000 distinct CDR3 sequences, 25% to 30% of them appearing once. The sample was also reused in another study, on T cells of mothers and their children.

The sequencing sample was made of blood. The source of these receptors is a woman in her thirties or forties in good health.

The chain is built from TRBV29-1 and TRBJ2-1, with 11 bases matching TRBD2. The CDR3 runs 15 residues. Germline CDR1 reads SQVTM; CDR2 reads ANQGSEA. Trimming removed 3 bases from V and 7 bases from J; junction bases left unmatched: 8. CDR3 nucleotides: TGCAGCGTTGAGGGGACTAGCGGTATCGGGAATGAGCAGTTCTTC. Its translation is CSVEGTSGIGNEQFF.

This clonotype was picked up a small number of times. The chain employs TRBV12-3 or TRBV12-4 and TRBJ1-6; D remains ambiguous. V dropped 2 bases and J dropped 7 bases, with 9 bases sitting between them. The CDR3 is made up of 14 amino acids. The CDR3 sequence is CASSLSGPNSPLHF. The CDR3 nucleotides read TGTGCCAGCAGTTTATCGGGTCCGAATTCACCCCTCCACTTT.

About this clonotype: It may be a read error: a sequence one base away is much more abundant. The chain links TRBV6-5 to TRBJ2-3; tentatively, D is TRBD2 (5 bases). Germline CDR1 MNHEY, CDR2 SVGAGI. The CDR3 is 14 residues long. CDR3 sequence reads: CASSYRRSTDTRYF. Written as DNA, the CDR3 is TGTGCCAGCAGTTACCGGAGGAGCACAGATACGCGGTATTTT.

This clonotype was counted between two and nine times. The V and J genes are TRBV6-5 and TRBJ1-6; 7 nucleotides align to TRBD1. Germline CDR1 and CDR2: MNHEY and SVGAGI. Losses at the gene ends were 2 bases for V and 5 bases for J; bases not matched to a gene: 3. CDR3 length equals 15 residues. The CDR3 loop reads CASSYTTGNNSPLHF. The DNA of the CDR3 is TGTGCCAGCAGTTACACGACAGGGAATAATTCACCCCTCCACTTT.

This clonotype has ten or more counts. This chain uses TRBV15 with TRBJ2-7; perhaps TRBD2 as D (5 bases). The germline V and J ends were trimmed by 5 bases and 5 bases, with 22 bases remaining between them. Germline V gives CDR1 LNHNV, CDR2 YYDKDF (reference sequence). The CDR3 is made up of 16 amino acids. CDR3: CATSHLPGLNFDEQYF. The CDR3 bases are TGTGCCACCAGCCATCTCCCCGGACTGAACTTTGACGAGCAGTACTTC.

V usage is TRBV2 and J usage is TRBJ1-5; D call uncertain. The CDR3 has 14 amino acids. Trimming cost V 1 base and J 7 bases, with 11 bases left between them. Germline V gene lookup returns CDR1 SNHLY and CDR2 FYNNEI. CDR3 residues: CASSEDLMGQPQHF. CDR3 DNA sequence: TGTGCCAGCAGTGAAGACCTCATGGGCCAGCCCCAGCATTTT.

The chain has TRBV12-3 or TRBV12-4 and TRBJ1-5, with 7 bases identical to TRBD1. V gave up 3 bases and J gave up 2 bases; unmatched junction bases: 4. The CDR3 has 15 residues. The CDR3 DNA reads TGTGCCAGCAGTTTTAAGGGGGCGGGCAATCAGCCCCAGCATTTT. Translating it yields CASSFKGAGNQPQHF.

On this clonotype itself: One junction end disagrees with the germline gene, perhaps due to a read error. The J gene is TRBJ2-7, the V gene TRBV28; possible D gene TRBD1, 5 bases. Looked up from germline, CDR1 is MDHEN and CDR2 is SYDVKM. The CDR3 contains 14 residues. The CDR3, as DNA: TGTGCCAGCAGTTTATCTCAGGGTTCTTACGAGCAGCACTTC. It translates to CASSLSQGSYEQHF.

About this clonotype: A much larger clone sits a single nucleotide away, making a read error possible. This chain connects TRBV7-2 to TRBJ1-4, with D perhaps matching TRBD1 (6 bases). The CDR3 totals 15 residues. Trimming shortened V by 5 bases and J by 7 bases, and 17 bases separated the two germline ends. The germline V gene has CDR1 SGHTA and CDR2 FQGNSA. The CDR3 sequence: CASSPGRGGGEKLFF. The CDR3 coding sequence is TGTGCCAGCAGCCCGGGACGGGGAGGGGGTGAAAAACTGTTTTTT.

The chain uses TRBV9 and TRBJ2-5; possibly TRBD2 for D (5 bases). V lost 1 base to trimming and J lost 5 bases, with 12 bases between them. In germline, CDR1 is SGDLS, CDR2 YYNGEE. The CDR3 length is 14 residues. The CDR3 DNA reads TGTGCCAGCAGCGTAACCGGGGATGGCGAGACCCAGTACTTC. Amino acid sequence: CASSVTGDGETQYF.

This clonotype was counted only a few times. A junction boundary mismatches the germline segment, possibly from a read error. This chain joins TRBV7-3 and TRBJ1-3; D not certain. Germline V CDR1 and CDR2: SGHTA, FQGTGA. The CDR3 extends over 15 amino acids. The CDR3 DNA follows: TGTGCCGGCAGCCCCGAGCCCATCTCTGGAAACACCATATATTTT. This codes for CAGSPEPISGNTIYF. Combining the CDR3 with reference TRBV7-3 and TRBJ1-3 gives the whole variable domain GAGVSQTPSNKVTEKGKYVELRCDPISGHTALYWYRQSLGQGPEFLIYFQGTGAADDSGLPNDRFFAVRPEGSVSTLKIQRTERGDSAVYLCAGSPEPISGNTIYFGEGSWLTVV.

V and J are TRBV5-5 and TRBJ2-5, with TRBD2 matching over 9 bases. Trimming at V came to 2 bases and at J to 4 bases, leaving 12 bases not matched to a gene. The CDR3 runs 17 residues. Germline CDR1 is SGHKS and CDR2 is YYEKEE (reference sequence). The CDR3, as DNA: TGTGCCAGCAGCTTACAACTTGGGGCGGGGGGGCTAGAGACCCAGTACTTC. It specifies CASSLQLGAGGLETQYF.

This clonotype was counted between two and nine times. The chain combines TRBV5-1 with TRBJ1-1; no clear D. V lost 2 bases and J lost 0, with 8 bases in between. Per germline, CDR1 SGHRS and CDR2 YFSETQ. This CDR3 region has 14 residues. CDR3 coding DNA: TGCGCCAGCAGCTTTGAGACAATGAACACTGAAGCTTTCTTT. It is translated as CASSFETMNTEAFF.

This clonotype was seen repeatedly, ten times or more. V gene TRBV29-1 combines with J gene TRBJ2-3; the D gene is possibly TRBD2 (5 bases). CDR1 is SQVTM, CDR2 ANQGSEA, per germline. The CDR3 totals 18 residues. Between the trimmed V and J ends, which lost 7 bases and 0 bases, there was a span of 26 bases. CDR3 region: CSASPPRTGAPSTDTQYF. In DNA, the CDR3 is TGCAGCGCTTCCCCCCCTCGGACTGGTGCCCCTAGCACAGATACGCAGTATTTT.

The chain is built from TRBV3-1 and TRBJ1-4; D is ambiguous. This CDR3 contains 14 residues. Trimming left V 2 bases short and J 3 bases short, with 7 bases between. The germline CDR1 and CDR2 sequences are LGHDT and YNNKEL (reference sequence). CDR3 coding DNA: TGTGCCAGCAGCCAAAGGAAGGCTAATGAAAAACTGTTTTTT. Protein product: CASSQRKANEKLFF.

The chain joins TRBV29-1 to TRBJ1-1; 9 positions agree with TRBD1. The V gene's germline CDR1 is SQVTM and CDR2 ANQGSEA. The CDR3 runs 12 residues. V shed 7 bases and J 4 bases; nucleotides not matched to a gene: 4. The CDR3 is CSAGQGPTEAFF. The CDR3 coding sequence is TGCAGCGCGGGACAGGGCCCCACTGAAGCTTTCTTT.

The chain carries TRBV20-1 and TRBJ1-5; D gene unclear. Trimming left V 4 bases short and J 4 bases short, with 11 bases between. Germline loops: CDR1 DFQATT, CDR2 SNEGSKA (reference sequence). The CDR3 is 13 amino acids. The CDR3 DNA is TGCAGTGCTACGGACGGCGGTAATCAGCCCCAGCATTTT. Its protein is CSATDGGNQPQHF.

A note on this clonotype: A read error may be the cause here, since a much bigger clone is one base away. DNA of the CDR3: TGTGCCAGCGACCGGGACAGAGGTTTCTATGGCTACACCTTC. Translated, it gives CASDRDRGFYGYTF. The chain recombines TRBV9 with TRBJ1-2; 7 bases map to TRBD1. This CDR3 contains 14 residues. Looked up from germline, CDR1 is SGDLS and CDR2 is YYNGEE. V lost 7 bases, J lost 4 bases, and 10 bases stayed unmatched.

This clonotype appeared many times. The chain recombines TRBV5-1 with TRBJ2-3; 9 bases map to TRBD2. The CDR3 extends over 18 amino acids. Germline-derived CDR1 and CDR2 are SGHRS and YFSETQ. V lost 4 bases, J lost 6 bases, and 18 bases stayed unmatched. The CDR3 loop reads CASSARAGGSASVDTQYF. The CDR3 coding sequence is TGCGCCAGCAGCGCGCGAGCGGGGGGATCTGCTTCGGTTGATACGCAGTATTTT.

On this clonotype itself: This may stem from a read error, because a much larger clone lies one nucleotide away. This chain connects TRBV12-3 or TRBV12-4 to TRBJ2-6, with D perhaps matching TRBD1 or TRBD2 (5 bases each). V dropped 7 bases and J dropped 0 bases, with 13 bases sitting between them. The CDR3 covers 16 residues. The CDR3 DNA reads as TGTGCCAGCACCAAGGGACGGTTCTCTGGGGCCAACGTCCTGACTTTC. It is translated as CASTKGRFSGANVLTF.